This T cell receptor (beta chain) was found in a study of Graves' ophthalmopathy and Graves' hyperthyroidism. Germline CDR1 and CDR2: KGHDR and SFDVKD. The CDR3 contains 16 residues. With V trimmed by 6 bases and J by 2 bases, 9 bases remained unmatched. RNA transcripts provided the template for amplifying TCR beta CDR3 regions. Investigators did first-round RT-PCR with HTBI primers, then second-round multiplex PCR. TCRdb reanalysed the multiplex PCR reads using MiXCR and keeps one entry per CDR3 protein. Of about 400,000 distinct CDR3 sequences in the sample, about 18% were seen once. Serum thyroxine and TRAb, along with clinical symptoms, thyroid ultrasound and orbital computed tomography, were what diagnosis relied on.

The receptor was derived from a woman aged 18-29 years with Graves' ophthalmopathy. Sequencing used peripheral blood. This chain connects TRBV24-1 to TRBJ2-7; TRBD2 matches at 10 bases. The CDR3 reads CATSNPGSGRTYEQYF. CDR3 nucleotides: TGTGCCACCAGTAATCCTGGTAGCGGGAGGACCTACGAGCAGTACTTC.